These 4 T cell receptor beta chains originate from one sample sequenced in a study of T-cell memory formation after mild COVID-19. TCRdb redid the calling of the 5' RACE reads with MiXCR, one entry per CDR3 protein. The table lists over 300,000 distinct CDR3 sequences, about 20% of them singletons. The sequencing sample was made of PBMCs or a T cell subset sorted from them (not recorded which). Receptors originate from a man in his late teens or twenties who had mild COVID-19 (a few samples of this study predate the infection). Cell type and time point are not known.

A few counts support this clonotype. The chain uses TRBV6-2 or TRBV6-3 and TRBJ1-2, with D possibly TRBD1 on 5 matching bases. Germline assignment: CDR1 MNHEY and CDR2 SVGEGT. This CDR3 region has 14 residues. V dropped 5 bases and J dropped 4 bases, with 14 bases sitting between them. As DNA, the CDR3 is TGTGCCAGCAGTCCCGCCGGGGCCGTCTATGGCTACACCTTC. Its protein product is CASSPAGAVYGYTF.

This clonotype was recorded a few times. DNA for the CDR3: TGTGCCAGCAGTTTATTTGGGGACAGGGAGTTCTTC. Its translation is CASSLFGDREFF. The chain has TRBV28 and TRBJ2-1; TRBD1 matches 9 bases. The CDR3 has 12 residues. Germline trimming cut 1 base from V and 14 bases from J; bases unmatched to any gene: 3. Per the germline V gene, CDR1 is MDHEN and CDR2 is SYDVKM. The full variable domain, in which reference TRBV28 and TRBJ2-1 provide the parts outside the CDR3, is DVKVTQSSRYLVKRTGEKVFLECVQDMDHENMFWYRQDPGLGLRLIYFSYDVKMKEKGDIPEGYSVSREKKERFSLILESASTNQTSMYLCASSLFGDREFFGPGTRLTVL.

V and J are TRBV11-2 and TRBJ2-1, with no clear D. Between the trimmed V and J ends, which lost 1 base and 12 bases, there was a span of 10 bases. The germline V gene encodes CDR1 SGHAT and CDR2 FQNNGV. The CDR3 is 12 residues long. The CDR3 DNA reads TGTGCCAGCAGCTTAGTGCGGCTTGGGCAGTTCTTC. The encoded protein is CASSLVRLGQFF. The full variable domain, in which reference TRBV11-2 and TRBJ2-1 provide the parts outside the CDR3, is EAGVAQSPRYKIIEKRQSVAFWCNPISGHATLYWYQQILGQGPKLLIQFQNNGVVDDSQLPKDRFSAERLKGVDSTLKIQPAKLEDSAVYLCASSLVRLGQFFGPGTRLTVL.

The J gene is TRBJ1-1, the V gene TRBV20-1; D not certain. Germline lookup yields CDR1 DFQATT and CDR2 SNEGSKA (reference sequence). The V gene lost 6 bases and the J gene lost 10 bases, with 18 bases spanning the gap. The CDR3 sequence is 12 residues long. DNA of the CDR3: TGCAGTGCCCTCGGGCGGACCTTGGGAGCTTTCTTT. Protein product: CSALGRTLGAFF.